The 24 T cell receptor beta chains presented below share a single source sample, sequenced in a study of T cells in women clearing cervical HPV infection. Sequencing used immunoSEQ multiplex PCR; TCRdb keeps in-frame clones, though not all of them. With approximately 12,000 clones in the sample, the ten largest clones hold about a tenth. Material for sequencing was blood buffy coat. These TCRs come from a woman between 18 and 70 years old with a cervical HPV16 infection that either progressed to CIN3+ or cleared (not recorded which).

To note about this clone: The CDR3 end lies 3 residues beyond the end of the read and is filled in from the germline J gene. The chain recombines TRBV18 with TRBJ2-7; 10 bases fit TRBD2. Germline CDR1 KGHSH, CDR2 LQKENI. This CDR3 comprises 14 residues. With 4 bases clipped from V and 3 bases from J, the junction kept 3 bases outside the gene matches. The chain's CDR3 is CASSLSGGRYEQYF. The covered CDR3 bases are TGTGCCAGCTCACTTAGCGGGGGGCGCTACGAG.

In regard to this clone: The read terminates 3 residues ahead of where the CDR3 ends, so the germline J gene completes it. The rearrangement uses TRBV6-1 and TRBJ2-2; D might be TRBD1 (6 bases). The CDR3 runs 15 residues. Germline V CDR1 and CDR2: MNHNS, SASEGT. CDR3 in amino acids: CASSALQGYNEKLFF. CDR3 DNA (partial): TGTGCCAGCAGTGCCCTACAGGGCTATAATGAAAAG.

Comments on this clone: The read falls 3 residues short of the CDR3 end, and the missing part is taken from the germline J gene. The chain recombines TRBV30 with TRBJ2-5, with TRBD1 identical over 8 bases. Germline-derived CDR1 and CDR2 are GTSNPN and SVGIG (reference sequence). V lost 5 bases to trimming and J lost 1 base; unmatched junction nucleotides: 9. The CDR3 is 15 residues long. The covered CDR3 bases are TGTGCCTGGGGGGGGCAAACAGGGGGCCAAGAGACC. This codes for CAWGGQTGGQET. The complete CDR3 reads CAWGGQTGGQETQYF.

A word on this clone: The CDR3 end lies 3 residues beyond the end of the read and is filled in from the germline J gene. The chain links TRBV18 to TRBJ1-2; D is ambiguous. Germline V gene sequence: CDR1 KGHSH, CDR2 LQKENI. This CDR3 has 16 residues. The CDR3 here is CASSKNLAATYNDYTF. The CDR3 DNA, read in part, is TGTGCCAGCTCAAAAAACCTAGCGGCCACTTACAATGAC.

With respect to this clone: The DNA ends 3 residues before the CDR3 does, and the rest of the CDR3 is filled in from the germline J gene. The chain carries TRBV10-3 and TRBJ2-3; tentative D call: TRBD2 (6 bases). CDR3 length: 15 residues. Per germline, CDR1 ENHRY and CDR2 SYGVKD. The CDR3 here is CAIASRVGGGETQYF. Incomplete CDR3 DNA: TGTGCCATCGCGTCTAGGGTTGGAGGAGGGGAGACG.

In regard to this clone: The read halts 3 residues ahead of the CDR3 end, with the missing end drawn from the germline J gene. This chain links TRBV6-1 with TRBJ1-2, with D possibly being TRBD1 (6 bases). The germline V and J ends were trimmed by 1 base and 6 bases, with 15 bases remaining between them. The CDR3 has 15 amino acids. The germline V gene has CDR1 MNHNS and CDR2 SASEGT. The CDR3 sequence is CASSEETTGKHGYTF. Incomplete CDR3 DNA: TGTGCCAGCAGTGAAGAAACGACAGGTAAACATGGC.

Worth noting for this clone: The read terminates 3 residues ahead of where the CDR3 ends, so the germline J gene completes it. This sequence joins TRBV25-1 and TRBJ1-6; a weak D match, TRBD1 (5 bases). Germline V gene data show CDR1 as MGHDK and CDR2 as SYGVNS. This CDR3 spans 15 amino acids. Trimming cost V 7 bases and J 0 bases, with 10 bases left between them. CDR3 in amino acids: CASKQGLSYNSPLHF. Incomplete CDR3 DNA: TGTGCCAGCAAGCAGGGCCTCTCCTATAATTCACCC.

About this clone: The read ends 3 residues early relative to the CDR3; the germline J gene fills the gap. The chain uses TRBV9 and TRBJ2-3; 8 bases are a match to TRBD2. Germline V gene data show CDR1 as SGDLS and CDR2 as YYNGEE. V lost 0 bases, J lost 1 base, and 4 bases stayed unmatched. The CDR3 spans 16 residues. CDR3 bases read: TGTGCCAGCAGCGTAGGAGCGGGGGATCGCACAGATACG. This codes for CASSVGAGDRTDT. The CDR3 as a whole reads CASSVGAGDRTDTQYF.

In terms of frequency, this clone is medium-sized. The read falls 3 residues short of the CDR3 end, and the missing part is taken from the germline J gene. The V gene is TRBV7-2, the J gene TRBJ2-3; the D gene is possibly TRBD1 (7 bases). This CDR3 has 15 amino acids. The germline V and J ends were trimmed by 6 bases and 3 bases, with 16 bases remaining between them. Germline CDR1 and CDR2: SGHTA and FQGNSA. CDR3 residues: CASRKPEGATDTQYF. The sequenced part of the CDR3 DNA is TGTGCCAGCAGAAAACCGGAGGGGGCGACAGATACG.

A word on this clone: The CDR3 end falls 3 residues outside the read, so it is completed with the germline J gene. The chain couples TRBV19 to TRBJ1-1; TRBD1 aligns across 9 bases. CDR3 length: 14 amino acids. The ends lost 7 bases at V and 1 base at J; junction bases unmatched: 4. Per germline, CDR1 LNHDA and CDR2 SQIVND (reference sequence). The CDR3: CASNPTGGNTEAFF. The DNA read from the CDR3 is TGTGCCAGTAACCCGACAGGGGGGAACACTGAA. The variable domain in full, with the rest retrieved from reference TRBV19 and TRBJ1-1, is DGGITQSPKYLFRKEGQNVTLSCEQNLNHDAMYWYRQDPGQGLRLIYYSQIVNDFQKGDIAEGYSVSREKKESFPLTVTSAQKNPTAFYLCASNPTGGNTEAFFGQGTRLTVV.

About this clone itself: The CDR3 end is not reached by the read, which stops 3 residues before it; the germline J gene fills it in. J is TRBJ2-3 and V is TRBV13; 7 nucleotides match TRBD2. This CDR3 is built from 17 residues. The trim removed 5 bases at V and 1 base at J, leaving 12 bases unmatched. CDR1 is PRHDT, CDR2 FYEKMQ, per germline (reference sequence). The sequenced CDR3 bases are TGTGCCAGCAGCCTTCGGGGAGCGGGGAAACGCACAGATACG. This sequence encodes CASSLRGAGKRTDT. The full CDR3 protein reads CASSLRGAGKRTDTQYF.

With respect to this clone: The read halts 3 residues ahead of the CDR3 end, with the missing end drawn from the germline J gene. This chain connects TRBV30 to TRBJ2-7; D may be TRBD1 (5 bases). The CDR3 is made up of 12 amino acids. Germline loops: CDR1 GTSNPN, CDR2 SVGIG (reference sequence). Trimming took off 4 bases at V and 5 bases at J, with 12 bases between the two ends. CDR3 DNA (partial): TGTGCCTGGATCCGTCAGGGTAACGAG. Amino acid sequence: CAWIRQGNE. The entire CDR3 is CAWIRQGNEQYF.

Of note for this clone: The CDR3 end is not reached by the read, which stops 3 residues before it; the germline J gene fills it in. This rearrangement joins TRBV19 to TRBJ2-3; 9 nucleotides align to TRBD1. The CDR3 is 16 residues long. Germline V lookup: CDR1 LNHDA, CDR2 SQIVND (reference sequence). The CDR3 here is CASSIAWGQGRETQYF. The part of the CDR3 DNA that was read is TGTGCCAGTAGTATAGCTTGGGGACAGGGAAGAGAGACG.

Of note for this clone: The missing CDR3 end, 3 residues past where the read stops, is filled in from the germline J gene. The chain recombines TRBV19 with TRBJ2-7; D is undetermined. CDR1 and CDR2 (germline): LNHDA, SQIVND (reference sequence). The CDR3 is made up of 13 amino acids. V shed 5 bases and J shed 2 bases, with 10 bases lying between them. CDR3 bases read: TGTGCCAGTAGTGTCGGTACCACCTACGAG. Encoded protein: CASSVGTTYE. The CDR3 in its entirety is CASSVGTTYEQYF.

The CDR3 DNA, read in part, is TGTGCCAGCAGTCCACAGGGGGCGTCAAAAGATACC. Amino acid sequence: CASSPQGASKDT. The entire CDR3 protein reads CASSPQGASKDTYTF. J is TRBJ1-2 and V is TRBV7-2; TRBD1 aligns across 9 bases. The CDR3 end falls 3 residues outside the read, so it is completed with the germline J gene. There are 15 residues in the CDR3. Germline CDR1 SGHTA, CDR2 FQGNSA.

As for this clone: The sequenced fragment ends 3 residues before the CDR3 boundary, so the rest is inferred from the germline J gene. The chain joins TRBV6-2 or TRBV6-3 to TRBJ2-3; D is unclear. This CDR3 region has 11 residues. Per germline, CDR1 MNHEY and CDR2 SVGEGT. The CDR3 here is CASVSNPAQYF. The covered CDR3 bases are TGTGCCAGCGTTAGCAACCCGGCG.

To note about this clone: Read sequence stops 3 residues before the CDR3 end, and the germline J gene provides the missing end. The chain carries TRBV5-6 and TRBJ2-4; D might be TRBD1 (5 bases). Germline V gene sequence: CDR1 SGHDT, CDR2 YYEEEE. The CDR3 loop spans 12 amino acids. The CDR3 is CASSFQGYIQYF. The part of the CDR3 DNA that was read is TGTGCCAGCAGCTTTCAGGGCTATATT.

Worth noting for this clone: The CDR3 extends 3 residues past the end of the read, so its final part is completed from the germline J gene. The gene calls are TRBV7-7 and TRBJ2-5; 8 bases map to TRBD2. V was clipped by 6 bases and J by 5 bases; unmatched bases: 14. Germline CDR1 SSHAT, CDR2 FNYEAQ (reference sequence). The CDR3 loop spans 16 amino acids. CDR3 bases read: TGTGCCAGCAGTATAGGACGGGGGGGTACCTTCGAGACC. Amino acid sequence: CASSIGRGGTFET. The whole CDR3 is CASSIGRGGTFETQYF.

Remarks on this clone: The read ends 3 residues early relative to the CDR3; the germline J gene fills the gap. The V gene is TRBV4-1, the J gene TRBJ1-2; 8 bases line up with TRBD1. V lost 4 bases, J lost 1 base, and 2 bases stayed unmatched. CDR1 MGHRA and CDR2 YSYEKL come from the germline V gene. This CDR3 is 14 amino acids long. CDR3 residues: CASSPTGGNYGYTF. The sequenced part of the CDR3 DNA is TGCGCCAGCAGCCCTACAGGGGGTAACTATGGC.

About this clone itself: The CDR3 goes on 3 residues after the read ends, and that part is filled in from the germline J gene. V gene TRBV5-4 combines with J gene TRBJ2-7, with D maybe TRBD2 (6 bases). The CDR3 contains 14 residues. Trimming took 3 bases from V and 2 from J, leaving 12 bases between them. From germline, CDR1 is SGHNT and CDR2 YYREEE (reference sequence). CDR3 region: CASSSPGGAYEQYF. CDR3 bases read: TGTGCCAGCAGCTCCCCCGGCGGGGCCTACGAG.

This clone is deemed medium-sized by its frequency. The read stops 3 residues short of the end of the CDR3; the missing end is completed from the germline J gene. The V and J genes are TRBV20-1 and TRBJ1-6; 8 nucleotides match TRBD1. V was pared by 0 bases and J by 9 bases, with 7 bases of the junction left unmatched. In germline, CDR1 is DFQATT, CDR2 SNEGSKA (reference sequence). The CDR3 is made up of 15 amino acids. CDR3 DNA, as far as it was read: TGCAGTGCTAGAGAGAGGACAGGGATATCTTCACCC. As protein: CSARERTGISSP. The entire CDR3 is CSARERTGISSPLHF.

Points on this clone: The CDR3 goes on 3 residues after the read ends, and that part is filled in from the germline J gene. This chain joins TRBV7-6 and TRBJ2-2; tentative D call: TRBD1 (5 bases). Germline CDR1 SGHVS, CDR2 FNYEAQ. The CDR3 consists of 16 residues. The covered CDR3 bases are TGTGCCAGCAGCAAATGGGTCGTCTCTGGGGCCAACGTG. Translation gives CASSKWVVSGANV. The complete CDR3 protein is CASSKWVVSGANVLFF. Drawing the rest from reference TRBV7-6 and TRBJ2-2, the complete variable domain is GAGVSQSPRYKVTKRGQDVALRCDPISGHVSLYWYRQALGQGPEFLTYFNYEAQQDKSGLPNDRFSAERPEGSISTLTIQRTEQRDSAMYRCASSKWVVSGANVLFFGEGSRLTVL.

Note on this clone: The read finishes 3 residues shy of the CDR3 end, and the germline J gene is used to complete it. The J gene is TRBJ2-7, the V gene TRBV5-5; tentatively, D is TRBD2 (6 bases). Germline V gene lookup returns CDR1 SGHKS and CDR2 YYEKEE (reference sequence). V was clipped by 10 bases and J by 5 bases, with 16 bases between them. The CDR3 spans 12 residues. The covered CDR3 bases are TGTGCCTGCCAAAGGACTACCAACGAG. Translated: CACQRTTNE. The full CDR3 protein reads CACQRTTNEQYF.

For this clone: The read ends 3 residues shy of where the CDR3 ends; the end is completed using the germline J gene. V and J are TRBV4-1 and TRBJ2-3, with D tentatively TRBD2 (6 bases). The CDR3 has 18 amino acids. The ends were cut back, 4 bases at V and 0 bases at J, with 20 bases in the middle. CDR1 MGHRA and CDR2 YSYEKL come from the germline V gene. The CDR3 sequence is CASSRRLRDTSSTDTQYF. The sequenced CDR3 bases are TGCGCCAGCAGCCGCCGGTTGCGGGATACTTCTAGCACAGATACG.